The 24 T cell receptor beta chains listed next were all sequenced from one sample in a study of T cells in Graves' hyperthyroidism and ophthalmopathy. Authors of the study amplified TCR beta CDR3 regions from RNA transcripts. First-round RT-PCR targeting the TCR CDR3 was performed with the HTBI primer set. TCRdb ran MiXCR on the multiplex PCR reads and lists one entry per CDR3 protein. There are hundreds of thousands of distinct CDR3 sequences in the sample; about 14% occur only once, and 4% to 5.5% lies in the top ten. Sequencing input: blood. Receptors were obtained from a woman in her thirties or forties with Graves' ophthalmopathy.

This clonotype was recorded many times. The chain carries TRBV11-1 and TRBJ2-7, with 7 bases fitting TRBD1. The CDR3 loop spans 15 amino acids. J gave up 2 bases and V 5 bases, and 9 bases lay outside the gene matches. CDR1 and CDR2 from the germline V gene are SGHAT and FQDESV (reference sequence). CDR3 sequence reads: CASSRGRDRTYEQYF. As DNA, the CDR3 is TGTGCCAGCAGCCGGGGTCGGGACAGAACCTACGAGCAGTACTTC.

The V and J genes are TRBV11-2 and TRBJ2-4, with 11 bases that match TRBD2. CDR3 length: 18 amino acids. Germline V CDR1 and CDR2: SGHAT, FQNNGV. V was clipped by 6 bases and J by 2 bases; unmatched bases: 12. The CDR3 protein is CASRQRGTSGSSKNIQYF. Here the CDR3 DNA reads TGTGCCAGCAGACAAAGGGGAACTAGCGGGAGTTCCAAAAACATTCAGTACTTC.

The V gene is TRBV10-3, the J gene TRBJ2-5; TRBD1 matches 8 bases. The trim removed 3 bases at V and 9 bases at J, leaving 6 bases unmatched. Per germline, CDR1 ENHRY and CDR2 SYGVKD. The CDR3 sequence is 13 residues long. The CDR3 DNA follows: TGTGCCATCAGTGACACAGGGGGTTTGTCCCAGTACTTC. Translating gives CAISDTGGLSQYF.

In its sample, this clonotype was seen many times. The rearrangement links TRBV6-1 to TRBJ2-5; D uncertain. Deletions cut 2 bases from V and 5 bases from J, with 12 bases between. Germline V CDR1 and CDR2: MNHNS, SASEGT. The length of the CDR3 is 14 residues. As DNA, the CDR3 is TGTGCCAGCAGTGAACTTGGCAGGTCGGAGACCCAGTACTTC. It encodes CASSELGRSETQYF.

This clonotype has at least ten counts. The chain is built from TRBV25-1 and TRBJ2-7; possible D gene TRBD2, 6 bases. This CDR3 has 13 amino acids. Germline lookup yields CDR1 MGHDK and CDR2 SYGVNS. Trimming removed 1 base from V and 12 bases from J, with 16 bases in between. Here the CDR3 DNA reads TGTGCCAGCAGTGAATTGGGGGGAATGGTCCCGTACTTC. Translation gives CASSELGGMVPYF.

This clonotype showed up many times. The genes are TRBV29-1 and TRBJ2-7; D is uncertain. The CDR3 is made up of 10 amino acids. V was shortened by 7 bases and J by 6 bases, with 10 bases between the two germline ends. Per germline, CDR1 SQVTM and CDR2 ANQGSEA. The CDR3 nucleotides read TGCAGCGCATTGACGGGCGAGCAGTACTTC. Protein sequence: CSALTGEQYF.

This clonotype was observed many times. This chain links TRBV2 with TRBJ2-7; 8 bases fit TRBD2. V dropped 11 bases and J dropped 8; count of bases not matched to a gene: 14. This CDR3 region has 13 residues. Germline assignment: CDR1 SNHLY and CDR2 FYNNEI. The CDR3 nucleotides are TGTGCCGGTTCTAGCGGGCCCCCATTTCAGCAGTACTTC. This encodes CAGSSGPPFQQYF. Full variable domain (missing parts from reference TRBV2 and TRBJ2-7): EPEVTQTPSHQVTQMGQEVILRCVPISNHLYFYWYRQILGQKVEFLVSFYNNEISEKSEIFDDQFSVERPDGSNFTLKIRSTKLEDSAMYFCAGSSGPPFQQYFGPGTRLTVT.

In this sample, this clonotype turned up a few times. The rearrangement uses TRBV5-1 and TRBJ1-1; the D gene is possibly TRBD1 (6 bases). Between the trimmed V and J ends, which lost 3 bases and 1 base, there was a span of 10 bases. The CDR3 covers 14 residues. CDR1 is SGHRS, CDR2 YFSETQ, per germline. The CDR3: CASSYGQRNTEAFF. In nucleotides, the CDR3 is TGCGCCAGCAGCTACGGACAGAGGAACACTGAAGCTTTCTTT. Looking up the rest from reference TRBV5-1 and TRBJ1-1 gives the full variable domain: KAGVTQTPRYLIKTRGQQVTLSCSPISGHRSVSWYQQTPGQGLQFLFEYFSETQRNKGNFPGRFSGRQFSNSRSEMNVSTLELGDSALYLCASSYGQRNTEAFFGQGTRLTVV.

The chain combines TRBV4-1 with TRBJ2-5; possible D gene TRBD2, 5 bases. With 4 bases removed from V and 4 bases from J, the gap between germline ends came to 16 bases. CDR1 is MGHRA and CDR2 is YSYEKL in the germline V gene. The CDR3 runs 15 residues. Here the CDR3 DNA reads TGCGCCAGCAGCCGCGGGCCCGGGCATGGAGAGACCCAGTACTTC. This sequence encodes CASSRGPGHGETQYF.

This clonotype was seen many times. V usage is TRBV11-1 and J usage is TRBJ2-7; the match to TRBD1 covers 10 bases. The length of the CDR3 is 15 residues. The ends lost 4 bases at V and 3 bases at J; junction bases unmatched: 6. The germline V gene encodes CDR1 SGHAT and CDR2 FQDESV (reference sequence). Here the CDR3 reads CASSWDRGGSYEQYF. As DNA, the CDR3 is TGTGCCAGCAGCTGGGACAGGGGAGGAAGCTACGAGCAGTACTTC.

This clonotype was found many times. The CDR3 reads CSGEGGRKTQYF. The CDR3 nucleotides are TGCAGTGGAGAGGGGGGAAGAAAGACCCAGTACTTC. The V call is TRBV20-1, the J call TRBJ2-5; D may be TRBD1 or TRBD2 (6 bases each). Germline V gene lookup returns CDR1 DFQATT and CDR2 SNEGSKA (reference sequence). There are 12 residues in the CDR3. Trimming pared 7 bases from V and 6 bases from J, leaving 15 bases between.

This clonotype occurred many times. The chain recombines TRBV28 with TRBJ2-7, with 14 bases matching TRBD2. The V gene end was trimmed by 6 bases and the J gene end by 3 bases; junction bases not matched to a gene: 7. CDR3 length: 16 residues. Germline CDR1 MDHEN, CDR2 SYDVKM. The CDR3 DNA sequence: TGTGCCAGCAGCCCGCCCGGGACTAGCGGGAGCTACGAGCAGTACTTC. Protein: CASSPPGTSGSYEQYF.

This clonotype showed up many times. The V gene is TRBV24-1, the J gene TRBJ2-5; 7 nucleotides line up with TRBD2. Trimming took 4 bases from V and 0 from J; bases not matched to a gene: 4. The V gene's germline CDR1 is KGHDR and CDR2 SFDVKD. The CDR3 contains 15 residues. The CDR3 coding sequence is TGTGCCACCAGTGAGCGGGGAGGGTACCAAGAGACCCAGTACTTC. It encodes CATSERGGYQETQYF.

This clonotype appeared many times. The junction departs from germline at one end; a sequencing error may be responsible. The chain couples TRBV6-1 to TRBJ1-2, with unresolved D. Germline V lookup: CDR1 MNHNS, CDR2 SASEGT. CDR3 length: 12 residues. The CDR3 spells CASSEAFGIIGF. CDR3 nucleotide sequence: TGTGCCAGCAGTGAAGCTTTTGGGATAATAGGCTTC.

This clonotype was counted at least ten times. This rearrangement joins TRBV2 to TRBJ2-7; D ambiguous. Trimming took off 3 bases at V and 5 bases at J, with 11 bases between the two ends. This CDR3 spans 13 amino acids. Germline loops: CDR1 SNHLY, CDR2 FYNNEI. The CDR3 is CASSERKNHEQYF. DNA for the CDR3: TGTGCCAGCAGTGAGAGGAAAAACCACGAGCAGTACTTC.

The chain carries TRBV2 and TRBJ1-2, with D possibly being TRBD1 (6 bases). The CDR3 extends over 16 amino acids. V shed 7 bases and J shed 0 bases, with 18 bases lying between them. Per germline, CDR1 SNHLY and CDR2 FYNNEI. The CDR3 here is CASIRQGTRANYGYTF. In nucleotides, the CDR3 is TGTGCCAGCATCCGTCAGGGGACAAGGGCTAACTATGGCTACACCTTC.

This clonotype was seen at least ten times. This chain connects TRBV28 to TRBJ1-5, with D hard to call. The CDR3 has 14 residues. CDR1 is MDHEN and CDR2 is SYDVKM in the germline V gene. Deletions cut 5 bases from V and 7 bases from J, with 15 bases between. The CDR3 DNA is TGTGCCAGCAGTCTATCAAGGTTGGGCCAGCCCCAGCATTTT. As protein: CASSLSRLGQPQHF.

The rearrangement uses TRBV6-1 and TRBJ2-5; D uncertain. Germline CDR1 is MNHNS and CDR2 is SASEGT. The CDR3 runs to 12 residues. Trimming took off 5 bases at V and 4 bases at J, with 8 bases between the two ends. Here the CDR3 reads CASSTSSETQYF. The CDR3 nucleotides are TGTGCCAGCAGTACCTCCTCAGAGACCCAGTACTTC.

This clonotype has just one count. The chain carries TRBV12-3 or TRBV12-4 and TRBJ1-6; a weak D match, TRBD1 (5 bases). The ends were cut back, 2 bases at V and 7 bases at J, with 9 bases in the middle. This CDR3 has 14 amino acids. The CDR3 DNA reads TGTGCCAGCAGTTTACGACAGACAAATTCACCCCTCCACTTT. The encoded protein is CASSLRQTNSPLHF.

Many counts were recorded for this clonotype. The V and J genes are TRBV24-1 and TRBJ1-1, with TRBD1 as a possible D gene (5 bases). Trimming stripped 3 bases from V and 11 bases from J, with 12 bases between. This CDR3 has 12 residues. Germline V gene data show CDR1 as KGHDR and CDR2 as SFDVKD. DNA of the CDR3: TGTGCCACCAGTGATGCGGAGGGGATTGCTTTCTTT. This sequence encodes CATSDAEGIAFF.

This clonotype was picked up many times. The V and J genes are TRBV10-3 and TRBJ1-1, with a possible D match to TRBD1 (5 bases). V dropped 4 bases and J dropped 1 base, with 7 bases sitting between them. The germline V gene encodes CDR1 ENHRY and CDR2 SYGVKD. The CDR3 totals 13 residues. The CDR3 DNA is TGTGCCATCAGTGGCGGGGGGAACACTGAAGCTTTCTTT. It is translated as CAISGGGNTEAFF.

With regard to this clonotype: Being one base from a much bigger clone, this may be a read error. The CDR3 here is CATSIPAGASEQYF. CDR3 nucleotides: TGTGCCACTTCGATTCCAGCGGGAGCAAGTGAGCAGTACTTC. The J gene is TRBJ2-7, the V gene TRBV6-2 or TRBV6-3, with 8 bases matching TRBD2. The J segment lost 7 bases and the V segment lost 10 bases, leaving 15 bases of the junction unmatched. This CDR3 region has 14 residues. Germline V gene sequence: CDR1 MNHEY, CDR2 SVGEGT.

There are many counts of this clonotype. The chain has TRBV20-1 and TRBJ2-7; TRBD2 aligns across 8 bases. CDR3 length equals 15 residues. V lost 5 bases and J lost 0; bases outside the gene matches: 9. Per the germline V gene, CDR1 is DFQATT and CDR2 is SNEGSKA (reference sequence). The CDR3 DNA reads TGCAGTGCTCCTAGACTAGCGCCCTCCTCCTACGAGCAGTACTTC. As protein: CSAPRLAPSSYEQYF.

The CDR3, as DNA: TGTGCCAGCAGGGGCCCCCAGGGCAAACCCTACGAGCAGTACTTC. Encoded protein: CASRGPQGKPYEQYF. The chain carries TRBV28 and TRBJ2-7; possible D gene TRBD1, 5 bases. V lost 6 bases and J 2 bases, leaving 17 bases between the germline ends. The CDR3 has 15 amino acids. Germline CDR1 and CDR2: MDHEN and SYDVKM. Complete variable domain (other parts from reference TRBV28 and TRBJ2-7): DVKVTQSSRYLVKRTGEKVFLECVQDMDHENMFWYRQDPGLGLRLIYFSYDVKMKEKGDIPEGYSVSREKKERFSLILESASTNQTSMYLCASRGPQGKPYEQYFGPGTRLTVT.